This T cell receptor (beta chain) was obtained from a study of cytomegalovirus exposure and HLA in healthy donors. Study outcomes and limitations: Associated with cytomegalovirus, according to the listing, were 150 to 200 TCR beta chains.

Here immunoSEQ multiplex PCR was the method, and the copy in TCRdb shows in-frame clones only, minus some. There are approximately 160,000 clones in the sample; under 95% occur only once, and more than 2.5% lies in the top ten. In regard to this clone: Its antigen is unidentified.

The CDR3 contains 14 residues. The germline V gene encodes CDR1 SGHDT and CDR2 YYEEEE. The V and J ends lost 3 bases and 8 bases respectively, with 17 bases between them. The chain uses TRBV5-6 and TRBJ1-2; D may be TRBD1 (5 bases). This sequence originates from a woman younger than 35 in good health and CMV-seropositive. The source material was PBMCs. CDR3 DNA: TGTGCCAGCAGCTCAGAAACTCAGGGCTTGGGCTACACCTTC. Translation: CASSSETQGLGYTF.